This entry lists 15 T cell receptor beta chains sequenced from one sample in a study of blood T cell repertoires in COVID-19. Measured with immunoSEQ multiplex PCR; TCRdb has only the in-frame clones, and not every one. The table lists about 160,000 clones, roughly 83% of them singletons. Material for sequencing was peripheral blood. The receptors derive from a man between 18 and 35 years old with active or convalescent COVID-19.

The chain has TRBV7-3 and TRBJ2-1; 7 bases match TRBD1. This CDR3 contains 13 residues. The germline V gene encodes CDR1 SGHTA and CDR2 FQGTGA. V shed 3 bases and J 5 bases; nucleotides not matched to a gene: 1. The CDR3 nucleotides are TGTGCCAGCAGCTTTGACAGGGACAATGAGCAGTTCTTC. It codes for CASSFDRDNEQFF.

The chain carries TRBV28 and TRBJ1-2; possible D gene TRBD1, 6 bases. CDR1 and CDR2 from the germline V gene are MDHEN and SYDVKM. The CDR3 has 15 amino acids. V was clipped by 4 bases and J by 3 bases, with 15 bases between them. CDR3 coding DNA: TGTGCCAGCAGTTCTCCGGGAGGGGGAGACTATGGCTACACCTTC. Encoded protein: CASSSPGGGDYGYTF.

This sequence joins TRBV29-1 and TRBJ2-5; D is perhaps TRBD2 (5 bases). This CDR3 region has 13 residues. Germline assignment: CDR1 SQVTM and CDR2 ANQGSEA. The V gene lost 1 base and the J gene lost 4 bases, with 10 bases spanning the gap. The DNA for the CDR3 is TGCAGCGTTGAAGGTAGCGTCTTAGAGACCCAGTACTTC. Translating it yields CSVEGSVLETQYF.

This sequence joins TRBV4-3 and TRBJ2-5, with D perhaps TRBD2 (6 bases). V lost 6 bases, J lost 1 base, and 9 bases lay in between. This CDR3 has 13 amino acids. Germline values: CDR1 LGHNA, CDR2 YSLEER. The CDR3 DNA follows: TGCGCCAGCAGTCTAGCGTTCCAAGAGACCCAGTACTTC. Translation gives CASSLAFQETQYF.

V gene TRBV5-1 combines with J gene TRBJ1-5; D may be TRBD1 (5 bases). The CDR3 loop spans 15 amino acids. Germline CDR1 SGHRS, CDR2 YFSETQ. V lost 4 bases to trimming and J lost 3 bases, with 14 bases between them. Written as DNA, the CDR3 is TGCGCCAGCAGCCCCGGGGGAGGGTTCAATCAGCCCCAGCATTTT. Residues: CASSPGGGFNQPQHF.

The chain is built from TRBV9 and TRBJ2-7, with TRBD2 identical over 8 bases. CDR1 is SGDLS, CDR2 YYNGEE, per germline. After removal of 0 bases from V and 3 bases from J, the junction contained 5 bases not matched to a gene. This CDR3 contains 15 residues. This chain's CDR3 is CASSVGGTSVYEQYF. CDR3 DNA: TGTGCCAGCAGCGTAGGGGGGACTAGTGTCTACGAGCAGTACTTC.

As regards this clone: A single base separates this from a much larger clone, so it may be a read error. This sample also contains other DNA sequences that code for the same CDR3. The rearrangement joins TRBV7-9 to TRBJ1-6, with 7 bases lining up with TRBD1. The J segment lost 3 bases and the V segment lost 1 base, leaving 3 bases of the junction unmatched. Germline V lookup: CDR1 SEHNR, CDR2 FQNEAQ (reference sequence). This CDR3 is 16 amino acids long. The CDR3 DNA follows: TGTGCCAGCAGCTTAGGACAGGGCTTCTATAATTCACCCCTCCACTTT. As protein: CASSLGQGFYNSPLHF.

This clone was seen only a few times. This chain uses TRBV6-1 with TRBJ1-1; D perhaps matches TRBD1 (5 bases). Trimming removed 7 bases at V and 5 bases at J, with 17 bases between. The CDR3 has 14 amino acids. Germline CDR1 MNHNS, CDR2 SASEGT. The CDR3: CASMSDTRRTEAFF. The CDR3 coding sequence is TGTGCCAGCATGTCGGACACCAGAAGGACTGAAGCTTTCTTT.

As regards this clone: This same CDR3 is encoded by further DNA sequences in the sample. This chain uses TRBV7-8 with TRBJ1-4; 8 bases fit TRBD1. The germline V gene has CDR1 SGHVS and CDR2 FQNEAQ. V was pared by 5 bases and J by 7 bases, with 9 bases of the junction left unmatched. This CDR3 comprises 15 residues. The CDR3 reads CASSPLGQGGEKLFF. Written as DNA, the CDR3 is TGTGCCAGCAGCCCTCTAGGACAGGGCGGTGAAAAACTGTTTTTT.

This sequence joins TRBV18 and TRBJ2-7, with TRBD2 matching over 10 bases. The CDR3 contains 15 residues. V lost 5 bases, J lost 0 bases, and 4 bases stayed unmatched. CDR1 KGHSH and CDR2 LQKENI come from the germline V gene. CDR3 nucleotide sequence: TGTGCCAGCTCATTGACTAGCGGGTTCTCCTACGAGCAGTACTTC. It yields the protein CASSLTSGFSYEQYF.

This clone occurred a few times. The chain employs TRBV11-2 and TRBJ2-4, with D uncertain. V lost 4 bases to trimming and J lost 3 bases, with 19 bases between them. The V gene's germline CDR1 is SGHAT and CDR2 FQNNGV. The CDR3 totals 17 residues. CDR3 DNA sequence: TGTGCCAGCAGCTCAGGATTTCTAAGTGCCCTCAAAAACATTCAGTACTTC. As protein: CASSSGFLSALKNIQYF.

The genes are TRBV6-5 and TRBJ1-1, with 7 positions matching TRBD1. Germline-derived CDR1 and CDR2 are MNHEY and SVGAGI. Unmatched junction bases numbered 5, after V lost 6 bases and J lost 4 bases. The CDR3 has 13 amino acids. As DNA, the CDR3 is TGTGCCAGCAGATTACAGGGGATCACTGAAGCTTTCTTT. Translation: CASRLQGITEAFF.

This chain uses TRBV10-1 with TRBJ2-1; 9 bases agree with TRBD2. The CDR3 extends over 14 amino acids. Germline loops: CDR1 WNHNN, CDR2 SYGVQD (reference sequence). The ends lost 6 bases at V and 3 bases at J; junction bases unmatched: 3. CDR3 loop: CASRKREDYNEQFF. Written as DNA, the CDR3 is TGCGCCAGCAGAAAGCGGGAGGACTACAATGAGCAGTTCTTC.

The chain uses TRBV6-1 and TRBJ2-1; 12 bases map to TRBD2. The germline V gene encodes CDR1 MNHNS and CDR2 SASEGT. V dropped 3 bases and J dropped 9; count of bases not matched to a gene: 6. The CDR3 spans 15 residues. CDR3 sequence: CASSDLAGGPGEQFF. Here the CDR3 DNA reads TGTGCCAGCAGTGACCTAGCGGGGGGGCCCGGTGAGCAGTTCTTC.

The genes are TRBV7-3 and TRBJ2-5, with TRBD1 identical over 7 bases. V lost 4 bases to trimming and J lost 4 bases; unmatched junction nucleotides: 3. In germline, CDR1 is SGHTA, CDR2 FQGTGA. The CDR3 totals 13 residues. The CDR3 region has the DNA TGTGCCAGCAGCTCAAACAGGGGAGAGACCCAGTACTTC. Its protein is CASSSNRGETQYF.